Listed below are T cell receptor beta chains from one sample, sequenced in a study of cytomegalovirus exposure and HLA in healthy donors. Profiling relied on immunoSEQ multiplex PCR, and the TCRdb table lists in-frame clones only, not all of them. The sample shows 200,000 or so clones, about four fifths of them seen only once. The sample consisted of PBMCs. The receptors here all came from a boy aged 2 to 10 in good health and CMV-seronegative. CDR3s include the opening cysteine and the closing phenylalanine or tryptophan. The order of the fields is CDR3 DNA, CDR3 protein, clone size, V gene, J gene, D gene. D genes are given only for firm matches. Size values are once, few and many counts, or a class for expanded clones, and some rows have none.

CDR3nt: TGTGCCAGTAGTATTACAGGGAGTGGACAGCCCCAGCATTTT; CDR3aa: CASSITGSGQPQHF; abundance: NA; v_gene: TRBV19; j_gene: TRBJ1-5; d_gene: NA
CDR3nt: TGTGCCAGCAGAGGGGGGAACACTGAAGCTTTCTTT; CDR3aa: CASRGGNTEAFF; abundance: few; v_gene: TRBV2; j_gene: TRBJ1-1; d_gene: NA
CDR3nt: TGTGCCAGCAGCTTGTGGGTGGAGAGCAATCAGCCCCAGCATTTT; CDR3aa: CASSLWVESNQPQHF; abundance: NA; v_gene: TRBV5-5; j_gene: TRBJ1-5; d_gene: NA
CDR3nt: TGTGCAAGTCGCTTCTCAGGGGTAGGTAATGAAAAACTGTTTTTT; CDR3aa: CASRFSGVGNEKLFF; abundance: NA; v_gene: TRBV12-2; j_gene: TRBJ1-4; d_gene: NA
CDR3nt: TGTGCCAGCAGCTTAGAAACAGGGGTTGTAGGTAGCACTGAAGCTTTCTTT; CDR3aa: CASSLETGVVGSTEAFF; abundance: NA; v_gene: TRBV11-2; j_gene: TRBJ1-1; d_gene: TRBD1
CDR3nt: TGTGCCAGCAGCTTAGTTCCTCAGGGGCAGGACACTGAAGCTTTCTTT; CDR3aa: CASSLVPQGQDTEAFF; abundance: NA; v_gene: TRBV11-2; j_gene: TRBJ1-1; d_gene: NA
CDR3nt: TGTGCCAGCAGTGTTAGACTAGGAGGGACAGATACGCAGTATTTT; CDR3aa: CASSVRLGGTDTQYF; abundance: NA; v_gene: TRBV28; j_gene: TRBJ2-3; d_gene: NA
CDR3nt: TGCGCCAGCAGCCAAACAGGGTATTATACAGATACGCAGTATTTT; CDR3aa: CASSQTGYYTDTQYF; abundance: few; v_gene: TRBV4-1; j_gene: TRBJ2-3; d_gene: NA
CDR3nt: TGTGCCAGCAGCTTAGGTCAGAGGGGACAGAATCAGCCCCAGCATTTT; CDR3aa: CASSLGQRGQNQPQHF; abundance: NA; v_gene: TRBV7-2; j_gene: TRBJ1-5; d_gene: TRBD1
CDR3nt: TGTGCCAGCAGCTTATCCACAGGCTCCCGAGAGACCCAGTACTTC; CDR3aa: CASSLSTGSRETQYF; abundance: NA; v_gene: TRBV7-8; j_gene: TRBJ2-5; d_gene: NA
CDR3nt: TGTGCCAGCAGCGTAGATTGGGCAGAGACCCAGTACTTC; CDR3aa: CASSVDWAETQYF; abundance: NA; v_gene: TRBV9; j_gene: TRBJ2-5; d_gene: NA
CDR3nt: TGTGCCAGCAGCTTCCTTATCGACAGGGGACTCTCGAGGGATGGCTACACCTTC; CDR3aa: CASSFLIDRGLSRDGYTF; abundance: NA; v_gene: TRBV5-5; j_gene: TRBJ1-2; d_gene: TRBD1
CDR3nt: TGTGCCGGAGGGTTCGCGAACACCGGGGAGCTGTTTTTT; CDR3aa: CAGGFANTGELFF; abundance: once; v_gene: TRBV19; j_gene: TRBJ2-2; d_gene: NA
CDR3nt: TGTGCCAGCAGCGTTGACAGGAACACTGAAGCTTTCTTT; CDR3aa: CASSVDRNTEAFF; abundance: NA; v_gene: TRBV7-3; j_gene: TRBJ1-1; d_gene: NA
CDR3nt: TGCGCCAGCAGCCAAGAAGGACAGGAAGACTATGGCTACACCTTC; CDR3aa: CASSQEGQEDYGYTF; abundance: NA; v_gene: TRBV4-1; j_gene: TRBJ1-2; d_gene: TRBD1
CDR3nt: TGTGCCAGCAGCCCGGGACAGGCTTTACCATACGAGCAGTACTTC; CDR3aa: CASSPGQALPYEQYF; abundance: NA; v_gene: TRBV7-6; j_gene: TRBJ2-7; d_gene: TRBD1
CDR3nt: TGCGCCAGCAGCTTGACGGTACCCCCAGAGACCCAGTACTTC; CDR3aa: CASSLTVPPETQYF; abundance: NA; v_gene: TRBV5-1; j_gene: TRBJ2-5; d_gene: NA
CDR3nt: TGTGCCAGCAGCCCGGGGGGCGGCTCCTACGAGCAGTACTTC; CDR3aa: CASSPGGGSYEQYF; abundance: once; v_gene: TRBV7-9; j_gene: TRBJ2-7; d_gene: NA
CDR3nt: TGTGCCAGCAGTGGTAACGAGCAGTACTTC; CDR3aa: CASSGNEQYF; abundance: few; v_gene: TRBV2; j_gene: TRBJ2-7; d_gene: NA
CDR3nt: TGTGCCAGTAGTAGCCGTGGTAGCGGGGGAAAAAACATTCAGTACTTC; CDR3aa: CASSSRGSGGKNIQYF; abundance: NA; v_gene: TRBV19; j_gene: TRBJ2-4; d_gene: TRBD2
CDR3nt: TGCAGCGTTCGAACTAGCGGGAGGTACGAGCAGTACTTC; CDR3aa: CSVRTSGRYEQYF; abundance: NA; v_gene: TRBV29-1; j_gene: TRBJ2-7; d_gene: TRBD2
CDR3nt: TGTGCCAGCATAGTCGGAGGGAGATTTAGTAATGAGCAGTTCTTC; CDR3aa: CASIVGGRFSNEQFF; abundance: once; v_gene: TRBV6-6; j_gene: TRBJ2-1; d_gene: NA
CDR3nt: TGTGCTAGTGGGATAACAGGGTACACTGAAGCTTTCTTT; CDR3aa: CASGITGYTEAFF; abundance: NA; v_gene: TRBV12-5; j_gene: TRBJ1-1; d_gene: NA